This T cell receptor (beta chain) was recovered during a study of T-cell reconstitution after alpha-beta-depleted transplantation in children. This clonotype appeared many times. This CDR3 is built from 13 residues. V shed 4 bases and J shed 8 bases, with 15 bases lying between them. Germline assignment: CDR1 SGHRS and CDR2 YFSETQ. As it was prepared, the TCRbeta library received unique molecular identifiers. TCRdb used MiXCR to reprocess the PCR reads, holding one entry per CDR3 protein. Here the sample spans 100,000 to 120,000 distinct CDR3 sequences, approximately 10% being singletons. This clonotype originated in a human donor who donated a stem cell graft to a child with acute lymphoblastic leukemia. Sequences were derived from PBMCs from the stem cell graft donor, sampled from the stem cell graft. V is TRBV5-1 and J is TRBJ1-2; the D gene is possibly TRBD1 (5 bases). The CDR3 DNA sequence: TGCGCCAGCAGCCCGGAAGGGACTGGAGGCTACACCTTC. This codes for CASSPEGTGGYTF.